These 22 T cell receptor beta chains were sequenced from one sample in a study of blood T cell repertoires in COVID-19. Sequencing used immunoSEQ multiplex PCR; TCRdb keeps in-frame clones, though not all of them. There are roughly 78,000 clones in the sample; approximately 86% occur only once, and roughly 2% lies in the top ten. Material for sequencing was peripheral blood. The receptor source for this set is a woman aged 55-70 years with acute or convalescent COVID-19.

This rearrangement joins TRBV19 to TRBJ2-7, with TRBD2 identical over 8 bases. Germline-derived CDR1 and CDR2 are LNHDA and SQIVND (reference sequence). V lost 4 bases, J lost 0 bases, and 8 bases stayed unmatched. This CDR3 is 16 amino acids long. Here the CDR3 reads CASSNPGGGRSYEQYF. CDR3 DNA sequence: TGTGCCAGTAGTAACCCCGGGGGGGGTCGCTCCTACGAGCAGTACTTC. Full variable domain (outside the CDR3, taken from reference TRBV19 and TRBJ2-7): DGGITQSPKYLFRKEGQNVTLSCEQNLNHDAMYWYRQDPGQGLRLIYYSQIVNDFQKGDIAEGYSVSREKKESFPLTVTSAQKNPTAFYLCASSNPGGGRSYEQYFGPGTRLTVT.

This clone was seen just once. The chain links TRBV11-2 to TRBJ1-2, with 11 nucleotides matching TRBD1. Looked up from germline, CDR1 is SGHAT and CDR2 is FQNNGV. CDR3 length: 15 amino acids. After removal of 5 bases from V and 7 bases from J, the junction contained 9 bases not matched to a gene. CDR3 bases: TGTGCCAGCAGCCCAGGACAGGGGGCGCTTCGTGGCTACACCTTC. This translates into CASSPGQGALRGYTF.

The chain recombines TRBV5-1 with TRBJ2-1; 8 bases are a match to TRBD1. Germline CDR1 reads SGHRS; CDR2 reads YFSETQ. The CDR3 extends over 16 amino acids. J gave up 2 bases and V 0 bases, and 4 bases lay outside the gene matches. CDR3 residues: CASSLGQGAPYNEQFF. The CDR3 DNA sequence: TGCGCCAGCAGCTTGGGTCAGGGGGCCCCCTACAATGAGCAGTTCTTC.

The rearrangement uses TRBV9 and TRBJ1-5, with 7 bases fitting TRBD1. Looked up from germline, CDR1 is SGDLS and CDR2 is YYNGEE. The CDR3 consists of 15 residues. Germline trimming cut 4 bases from V and 4 bases from J; bases unmatched to any gene: 8. CDR3 nucleotides: TGTGCCAGCAGCCCCATGGGACAGCGTAATCAGCCCCAGCATTTT. It is translated as CASSPMGQRNQPQHF.

The chain is built from TRBV6-6 and TRBJ2-2; TRBD2 is a possible D gene (6 bases). Germline loops: CDR1 MNHNY, CDR2 SVGAGI (reference sequence). The CDR3 spans 16 residues. Trimming removed 6 bases from V and 5 bases from J, with 19 bases in between. Written as DNA, the CDR3 is TGTGCCAGCAGCCAGATAGCGGCTGTAGGGACCGGGGAGCTGTTTTTT. This sequence encodes CASSQIAAVGTGELFF.

This chain connects TRBV27 to TRBJ2-2; tentative D call: TRBD1 (6 bases). The V gene lost 8 bases and the J gene lost 7 bases, with 14 bases spanning the gap. Germline CDR1 MNHEY, CDR2 SMNVEV (reference sequence). The CDR3 contains 13 residues. CDR3 DNA sequence: TGTGCCAGCGGACTCACAGGGTTCGGGGAGCTGTTTTTT. Translation: CASGLTGFGELFF.

This rearrangement joins TRBV28 to TRBJ2-7; 8 bases line up with TRBD2. This CDR3 contains 16 residues. J was trimmed by 1 base and V by 6 bases; bases with no gene match: 11. Germline V gene sequence: CDR1 MDHEN, CDR2 SYDVKM. DNA of the CDR3: TGTGCCAGCAGCCCCCCCGGGACTAGGAAGTCCTACGAGCAGTACTTC. This gives the protein CASSPPGTRKSYEQYF.

V usage is TRBV6-5 and J usage is TRBJ1-1, with D hard to call. The germline V gene has CDR1 MNHEY and CDR2 SVGAGI. The V and J ends lost 2 bases and 1 base respectively, with 8 bases between them. This CDR3 spans 14 amino acids. The CDR3 DNA sequence: TGTGCCAGCAGTTACGAACTTACGAACACTGAAGCTTTCTTT. It specifies CASSYELTNTEAFF.

This clone was recorded once. The DNA is left out, because the CDR3 cannot be placed on it with certainty; the CDR3 is given as TCRdb lists it. The chain couples TRBV28 to TRBJ1-2; TRBD1 is the table's D call and was not checked against the DNA. Germline V gene data show CDR1 as MDHEN and CDR2 as SYDVKM. The CDR3 is 14 residues long, counting both termini. CDR3: CASSTSTGLNGYTF.

This clone was seen only once. The chain recombines TRBV7-2 with TRBJ2-1; D might be TRBD1 (5 bases). This CDR3 comprises 14 residues. Germline V CDR1 and CDR2: SGHTA, FQGNSA. Trimming pared 3 bases from V and 7 bases from J, leaving 13 bases between. The CDR3 reads CASSLGLVWNEQFF. CDR3 nucleotides: TGTGCCAGCAGCTTGGGGCTAGTGTGGAATGAGCAGTTCTTC.

The gene calls are TRBV9 and TRBJ2-2; 9 nucleotides match TRBD1. V gave up 0 bases and J gave up 3 bases; unmatched junction bases: 6. There are 17 residues in the CDR3. CDR1 and CDR2 (germline): SGDLS, YYNGEE. The CDR3 DNA sequence: TGTGCCAGCAGCGTAGGAGAGGGACAGGGTGACACCGGGGAGCTGTTTTTT. This codes for CASSVGEGQGDTGELFF.

V is TRBV3-1 (or the pseudogene TRBV3-2) and J is TRBJ2-7, with D perhaps matching TRBD2 (5 bases). V was pared by 3 bases and J by 6 bases, with 12 bases between. Germline lookup yields CDR1 LGHDT and CDR2 YNNKEL (reference sequence). This CDR3 contains 13 residues. CDR3 in DNA: TGTGCCAGCAGCCAGCGGACTGACGGCGAGCAGTACTTC. As protein: CASSQRTDGEQYF.

Written as DNA, the CDR3 is TGTGCCAGCAGTTCGGGGGGGCTCACAGATACGCAGTATTTT. It translates to CASSSGGLTDTQYF. The chain recombines TRBV7-3 with TRBJ2-3, with 8 bases aligning to TRBD2. Germline V gives CDR1 SGHTA, CDR2 FQGTGA. V dropped 6 bases and J dropped 2; count of bases not matched to a gene: 4. This CDR3 has 14 residues.

This clone appeared a single time. The rearrangement links TRBV4-2 to TRBJ1-2; D remains unclear. Germline V lookup: CDR1 LGHNA, CDR2 YNFKEQ. Trimming shortened V by 0 bases and J by 0 bases, and 11 bases separated the two germline ends. This CDR3 spans 16 amino acids. CDR3 in amino acids: CASSQDLVESNYGYTF. The CDR3 region has the DNA TGTGCCAGCAGCCAAGATCTAGTCGAGTCTAACTATGGCTACACCTTC.

V gene TRBV7-2 combines with J gene TRBJ2-7, with no clear D. CDR1 and CDR2 (germline): SGHTA, FQGNSA. Deletions cut 1 base from V and 4 bases from J, with 14 bases between. The CDR3 length is 15 residues. Here the CDR3 DNA reads TGTGCCAGCAGCTTAGACTCGTCCGATTTATACGAGCAGTACTTC. It translates to CASSLDSSDLYEQYF.

V and J are TRBV7-9 and TRBJ1-1, with D maybe TRBD1 (5 bases). Germline CDR1 SEHNR, CDR2 FQNEAQ (reference sequence). Between the trimmed V and J ends, which lost 4 bases and 11 bases, there was a span of 20 bases. The CDR3 is 14 residues long. The CDR3 DNA sequence: TGTGCCAGCAGCTCGCCCTTGTCCGGGGGATCGGCTTTCTTT. The encoded protein is CASSSPLSGGSAFF.

The chain has TRBV5-1 and TRBJ2-5, with 10 bases aligning to TRBD2. This CDR3 has 16 residues. Trimming took 4 bases from V and 5 from J; bases not matched to a gene: 11. Germline CDR1 reads SGHRS; CDR2 reads YFSETQ. The CDR3 DNA reads TGCGCCAGCAGCACGCCTTCTAGCGGGGGTTGGGAGACCCAGTACTTC. Its protein is CASSTPSSGGWETQYF.

This clone was recorded a few times. The same CDR3 is also encoded by other DNA sequences in this sample. The chain couples TRBV12-3 or TRBV12-4 to TRBJ2-5; the match to TRBD1 covers 7 bases. CDR3 length: 13 amino acids. With 5 bases clipped from V and 3 bases from J, the junction kept 3 bases outside the gene matches. CDR3 residues: CASSPDREETQYF. The CDR3 DNA sequence: TGTGCCAGCAGTCCAGACAGGGAAGAGACCCAGTACTTC.

V is TRBV7-9 and J is TRBJ2-6; D gene uncertain. The germline gives CDR1 SEHNR, CDR2 FQNEAQ (reference sequence). Trimming pared 0 bases from V and 4 bases from J, leaving 7 bases between. The CDR3 has 15 amino acids. The CDR3 loop is CASSLAMSGANVLTF. CDR3 coding DNA: TGTGCCAGCAGCTTAGCCATGTCCGGGGCCAACGTCCTGACTTTC.

The chain links TRBV6-5 to TRBJ2-2; a possible D gene is TRBD1 (5 bases). The CDR3 contains 14 residues. V lost 8 bases and J lost 1, with 11 bases in between. Germline V gene sequence: CDR1 MNHEY, CDR2 SVGAGI. The CDR3 reads CASGQSWNTGELFF. CDR3 nucleotide sequence: TGTGCCAGCGGACAAAGTTGGAACACCGGGGAGCTGTTTTTT.

V is TRBV7-9 and J is TRBJ1-2; tentatively, D is TRBD1 (5 bases). The germline V gene has CDR1 SEHNR and CDR2 FQNEAQ (reference sequence). Trimming pared 1 base from V and 7 bases from J, leaving 16 bases between. The length of the CDR3 is 15 residues. CDR3 protein: CASSLGRGRSIGYTF. The CDR3 DNA is TGTGCCAGCAGCTTAGGGCGGGGCAGATCGATTGGCTACACCTTC. The full variable domain, its missing parts supplied by reference TRBV7-9 and TRBJ1-2, is DTGVSQNPRHKITKRGQNVTFRCDPISEHNRLYWYRQTLGQGPEFLTYFQNEAQLEKSRLLSDRFSAERPKGSFSTLEIQRTEQGDSAMYLCASSLGRGRSIGYTFGSGTRLTVV.

The V and J genes are TRBV6-5 and TRBJ1-6, with D unresolved. The germline V gene has CDR1 MNHEY and CDR2 SVGAGI. V was pared by 8 bases and J by 0 bases, with 8 bases between. The CDR3 is 14 residues long. CDR3 loop: CASDISSYNSPLHF. CDR3 bases: TGTGCCAGCGATATTAGCTCCTATAATTCACCCCTCCACTTT.